The 14 T cell receptor beta chains listed next were all sequenced from one sample in a study of a mutant IDH1 vaccine in newly diagnosed glioma. Assay used: immunoSEQ multiplex PCR; TCRdb lists only in-frame clones, some missing. The sample includes over 30,000 clones, approximately 87% of them seen just once. Stated time point: week 47, end of study. Mutant IDH1 20-mer peptide, at 300 ug, made up each vaccine dose, with topical imiquimod. No antigen is known for these receptors. Specimen: PBMCs, collected from a glioma patient whose treatment included an IDH1 peptide vaccine. These receptor sequences come from a woman in her 30s with glioma.

The chain carries TRBV10-3 and TRBJ2-1; a weak D match, TRBD2 (6 bases). V lost 8 bases, J lost 4 bases, and 9 bases lay in between. The germline CDR1 and CDR2 sequences are ENHRY and SYGVKD. The CDR3 has 12 amino acids. CDR3 sequence reads: CAIGGTYNEQFF. The CDR3 nucleotides read TGTGCCATCGGGGGGACTTACAATGAGCAGTTCTTC.

The chain joins TRBV5-1 to TRBJ2-7, with 8 bases lining up with TRBD2. Trimming removed 3 bases from V and 4 bases from J; junction bases left unmatched: 3. Germline values: CDR1 SGHRS, CDR2 YFSETQ. CDR3 length equals 13 residues. The CDR3 sequence is CASSSASGYEQYF. The CDR3 DNA sequence: TGCGCCAGCAGCTCGGCTAGCGGGTACGAGCAGTACTTC.

The V call is TRBV29-1, the J call TRBJ2-7; D is tentatively TRBD1 or TRBD2 (6 bases each). This CDR3 has 12 amino acids. In germline, CDR1 is SQVTM, CDR2 ANQGSEA. V lost 4 bases and J lost 5, with 12 bases in between. The DNA for the CDR3 is TGCAGCGTTGTTGGGGGGCTCCACGAGCAGTACTTC. This gives the protein CSVVGGLHEQYF.

The chain uses TRBV5-6 and TRBJ1-2, with 7 bases lining up with TRBD1. The CDR3 is 14 residues long. Looked up from germline, CDR1 is SGHDT and CDR2 is YYEEEE. V lost 4 bases to trimming and J lost 4 bases; unmatched junction nucleotides: 7. The CDR3 spells CASSLLRDSYGYTF. CDR3 DNA: TGTGCCAGCAGCCTGCTCCGGGACAGCTATGGCTACACCTTC.

This clone was seen a single time. The J gene is TRBJ1-5, the V gene TRBV6-5, with TRBD1 matching 10 bases. In germline, CDR1 is MNHEY, CDR2 SVGAGI. V gave up 2 bases and J gave up 4 bases; unmatched junction bases: 2. The CDR3 is 15 amino acids. The CDR3 nucleotides are TGTGCCAGCAGTTACGGGACAGGGGAAAATCAGCCCCAGCATTTT. This codes for CASSYGTGENQPQHF.

The chain carries TRBV20-1 and TRBJ1-1, with no clear D. Germline V CDR1 and CDR2: DFQATT, SNEGSKA (reference sequence). The CDR3 length is 11 residues. The germline V and J ends were trimmed by 5 bases and 2 bases, with 6 bases remaining between them. The CDR3 protein is CSAPLNTEAFF. CDR3 bases: TGCAGTGCTCCCTTAAACACTGAAGCTTTCTTT.

CDR3 residues: CASSGGGSYNEQFF. As DNA, the CDR3 is TGCGCCAGCAGCGGGGGGGGCTCCTACAATGAGCAGTTCTTC. V usage is TRBV4-1 and J usage is TRBJ2-1; 7 nucleotides agree with TRBD2. Germline assignment: CDR1 MGHRA and CDR2 YSYEKL. The CDR3 has 14 amino acids. Unmatched junction bases numbered 1, after V lost 5 bases and J lost 0 bases.

This chain joins TRBV29-1 and TRBJ1-2; no definite D call. V lost 7 bases, J lost 3 bases, and 12 bases lay in between. CDR3 length: 12 residues. Germline V gene sequence: CDR1 SQVTM, CDR2 ANQGSEA. CDR3: CSAGREHYGYTF. CDR3 nucleotide sequence: TGCAGCGCCGGAAGGGAACACTATGGCTACACCTTC. The entire variable domain, with the rest obtained from reference TRBV29-1 and TRBJ1-2, is as follows: SAVISQKPSRDICQRGTSLTIQCQVDSQVTMMFWYRQQPGQSLTLIATANQGSEATYESGFVIDKFPISRPNLTFSTLTVSNMSPEDSSIYLCSAGREHYGYTFGSGTRLTVV.

This CDR3 is CASSLVGEMGTEAFF. For the CDR3, the DNA is TGTGCCAGCAGCTTGGTCGGGGAAATGGGCACTGAAGCTTTCTTT. The chain couples TRBV5-6 to TRBJ1-1, with unresolved D. V lost 0 bases and J lost 4, with 13 bases in between. The CDR3 totals 15 residues. CDR1 is SGHDT, CDR2 YYEEEE, per germline.

The chain combines TRBV6-5 with TRBJ2-3; 7 bases line up with TRBD2. The CDR3 loop spans 16 amino acids. V lost 2 bases to trimming and J lost 0 bases; unmatched junction nucleotides: 5. In germline, CDR1 is MNHEY, CDR2 SVGAGI. Here the CDR3 reads CASSYDLAVSTDTQYF. CDR3 bases: TGTGCCAGCAGTTACGATCTAGCGGTGAGCACAGATACGCAGTATTTT.

The chain employs TRBV5-1 and TRBJ2-7, with a tentative D call TRBD2 (6 bases). V shed 0 bases and J shed 0 bases, with 13 bases lying between them. This CDR3 region has 16 residues. Germline CDR1 and CDR2: SGHRS and YFSETQ. CDR3 bases: TGCGCCAGCAGCTTGGCCTCTACGACTAGCTCCTACGAGCAGTACTTC. Translating gives CASSLASTTSSYEQYF.

This clone appeared a few times. V gene TRBV10-3 combines with J gene TRBJ1-5; D gene ambiguous. Deletions cut 0 bases from V and 2 bases from J, with 8 bases between. The CDR3 covers 15 residues. In germline, CDR1 is ENHRY, CDR2 SYGVKD. The CDR3 DNA reads as TGTGCCATCAGTGAGTCGGGAGATGGCAATCAGCCCCAGCATTTT. This translates into CAISESGDGNQPQHF.

The gene calls are TRBV6-6 and TRBJ1-2; D gene unclear. Germline values: CDR1 MNHNY, CDR2 SVGAGI (reference sequence). The CDR3 contains 14 residues. With 2 bases removed from V and 8 bases from J, the gap between germline ends came to 15 bases. For the CDR3, the DNA is TGTGCCAGCAGTTACGTATGGAGGGTTGGGGGCTACACCTTC. It specifies CASSYVWRVGGYTF.

V and J are TRBV19 and TRBJ2-3, with 10 bases identical to TRBD1. V lost 5 bases to trimming and J lost 2 bases; unmatched junction nucleotides: 7. This CDR3 spans 16 amino acids. Germline V gene lookup returns CDR1 LNHDA and CDR2 SQIVND (reference sequence). CDR3 loop: CASSSSGTGVTDTQYF. The CDR3 coding sequence is TGTGCCAGTAGTTCCTCCGGGACAGGGGTCACAGATACGCAGTATTTT. Together with reference TRBV19 and TRBJ2-3, the CDR3 gives the full variable domain: DGGITQSPKYLFRKEGQNVTLSCEQNLNHDAMYWYRQDPGQGLRLIYYSQIVNDFQKGDIAEGYSVSREKKESFPLTVTSAQKNPTAFYLCASSSSGTGVTDTQYFGPGTRLTVL.